This passage covers 20 T cell receptor beta chains from one sample sequenced in a study of T cell responses to AZD1222 COVID-19 vaccine. Clones were sequenced by immunoSEQ multiplex PCR, and TCRdb holds only the in-frame ones, with some missing. This table has about 75,000 clones, approximately 88% appearing once. The starting material was peripheral blood, obtained 28 days after the second dose of the MenACWY control vaccine. These receptors came from an adult who received the MenACWY meningococcal vaccine as a control.

This clone was counted a few times. This sample includes further DNA sequences coding for the same CDR3. The chain carries TRBV4-2 and TRBJ1-4; the D gene is possibly TRBD1 (6 bases). CDR1 and CDR2 from the germline V gene are LGHNA and YNFKEQ. Between the trimmed V and J ends, which lost 0 bases and 4 bases, there was a span of 12 bases. The CDR3 runs to 16 residues. CDR3 bases: TGTGCCAGCAGCCAAGATCCCGCAGGGGTTAATGAAAAACTGTTTTTT. It yields the protein CASSQDPAGVNEKLFF.

The J gene is TRBJ2-7, the V gene TRBV4-2; 10 bases line up with TRBD1. Trimming took 0 bases from V and 4 from J; bases not matched to a gene: 6. The CDR3 has 16 amino acids. Germline lookup yields CDR1 LGHNA and CDR2 YNFKEQ. The CDR3 loop reads CASSQDRDRGTYEQYF. The CDR3 coding sequence is TGTGCCAGCAGCCAAGACCGGGACAGGGGCACTTACGAGCAGTACTTC.

The gene calls are TRBV10-3 and TRBJ2-4; D is possibly TRBD1 (5 bases). CDR3 size: 13 residues. V gave up 3 bases and J gave up 6 bases, with 9 bases separating them. Germline CDR1 ENHRY, CDR2 SYGVKD. CDR3 residues: CAISDRARNIQYF. The CDR3 DNA follows: TGTGCCATCAGTGACAGGGCGAGAAACATTCAGTACTTC.

The chain combines TRBV2 with TRBJ2-1; D might be TRBD2 (5 bases). The CDR3 contains 13 residues. The V and J ends lost 6 bases and 12 bases respectively, with 18 bases between them. The germline V gene has CDR1 SNHLY and CDR2 FYNNEI. The CDR3 region has the DNA TGTGCCAGCAGCGCCCACGAGGGTGAGGTGCAGTTCTTC. Encoded protein: CASSAHEGEVQFF.

The gene calls are TRBV7-2 and TRBJ2-7; D is undetermined. CDR1 and CDR2 (germline): SGHTA, FQGNSA. CDR3 length: 16 amino acids. Trimming stripped 6 bases from V and 4 bases from J, with 22 bases between. The CDR3 reads CASSRRGGPAGYEQYF. The CDR3 DNA follows: TGTGCCAGCAGTCGCCGCGGTGGGCCGGCCGGGTACGAGCAGTACTTC.

This clone has only one observation. The chain joins TRBV30 to TRBJ2-2; D is undetermined. This CDR3 spans 12 amino acids. CDR1 and CDR2 (germline): GTSNPN, SVGIG (reference sequence). The germline V and J ends were trimmed by 2 bases and 13 bases, with 14 bases remaining between them. In DNA, the CDR3 is TGTGCCTGGAGTCCCGAGTCCCTGGGGCTGTTTTTT. Translating gives CAWSPESLGLFF.

A few counts support this clone. The chain carries TRBV2 and TRBJ1-6, with a weak D call TRBD1 (5 bases). Germline CDR1 reads SNHLY; CDR2 reads FYNNEI. The CDR3 length is 17 residues. Deletions cut 3 bases from V and 3 bases from J, with 15 bases between. The CDR3 is CASSDFKGRVYNSPLHF. The CDR3 coding sequence is TGTGCCAGCAGTGATTTCAAGGGGAGGGTCTATAATTCACCCCTCCACTTT.

The chain couples TRBV5-3 to TRBJ2-7, with D possibly being TRBD1 or TRBD2 (5 bases each). TRBV5-3 is an ORF for which the function is uncertain. CDR3 length: 14 residues. Trimming took off 4 bases at V and 3 bases at J, with 14 bases between the two ends. The CDR3 nucleotides are TGTGCCAGAAGCCCCGGGGCACGAAGCTACGAGCAGTACTTC. It yields the protein CARSPGARSYEQYF.

The rearrangement joins TRBV7-8 to TRBJ1-6; 7 bases match TRBD1. Germline-derived CDR1 and CDR2 are SGHVS and FQNEAQ. The CDR3 has 15 amino acids. With 4 bases clipped from V and 9 bases from J, the junction kept 9 bases outside the gene matches. CDR3 residues: CASSSFDRESSPLHF. The CDR3 DNA reads as TGTGCCAGCAGCTCATTCGACAGGGAAAGTTCACCCCTCCACTTT.

This chain connects TRBV12-5 to TRBJ2-5; TRBD2 aligns across 9 bases. The CDR3 runs 16 residues. V was pared by 0 bases and J by 1 base, with 3 bases of the junction left unmatched. From germline, CDR1 is LGHNT and CDR2 FRNRAP. DNA for the CDR3: TGTGCTAGTGGTTTGGTAGCGGGGGGCCTCCAAGAGACCCAGTACTTC. Amino acid sequence: CASGLVAGGLQETQYF.

J is TRBJ1-1 and V is TRBV28; D possibly corresponds to TRBD1 (6 bases). The germline V and J ends were trimmed by 2 bases and 2 bases, with 18 bases remaining between them. CDR3 length: 17 amino acids. CDR1 and CDR2 (germline): MDHEN, SYDVKM. The CDR3 sequence is CASSLGQWGAKNTEAFF. As DNA, the CDR3 is TGTGCCAGCAGTTTAGGGCAATGGGGGGCTAAAAACACTGAAGCTTTCTTT.

The chain has TRBV7-9 and TRBJ1-1; the match to TRBD1 covers 9 bases. Unmatched junction bases numbered 7, after V lost 5 bases and J lost 6 bases. Looked up from germline, CDR1 is SEHNR and CDR2 is FQNEAQ (reference sequence). The CDR3 runs to 14 residues. CDR3 DNA: TGTGCCAGCAGCCCGGACAGGGGCCCCTCTGAAGCTTTCTTT. It is translated as CASSPDRGPSEAFF.

This chain joins TRBV19 and TRBJ2-5; 7 positions agree with TRBD1. CDR3 length equals 15 residues. J gave up 4 bases and V 1 base, and 6 bases lay outside the gene matches. The germline CDR1 and CDR2 sequences are LNHDA and SQIVND (reference sequence). CDR3 sequence (DNA): TGTGCCAGTAGTATAGTCCGGACAGGCGGAGAGACCCAGTACTTC. Amino acids: CASSIVRTGGETQYF.

This clone is classed as medium-sized. V usage is TRBV11-2 and J usage is TRBJ2-7; TRBD1 might be the D (5 bases). Germline V gene lookup returns CDR1 SGHAT and CDR2 FQNNGV. The CDR3 loop spans 12 amino acids. The ends were cut back, 5 bases at V and 6 bases at J, with 11 bases in the middle. The CDR3 reads CASSPLGPEQYF. The CDR3 bases are TGTGCCAGCAGCCCACTGGGGCCCGAGCAGTACTTC.

CDR3 sequence: CASSQEYNRVYEQYF. The CDR3 coding sequence is TGCGCCAGCAGCCAAGAGTATAACAGGGTCTACGAGCAGTACTTC. V usage is TRBV4-3 and J usage is TRBJ2-7; D perhaps matches TRBD1 (6 bases). Deletions cut 0 bases from V and 3 bases from J, with 12 bases between. Germline V gives CDR1 LGHNA, CDR2 YSLEER. This CDR3 has 15 amino acids.

The chain recombines TRBV5-1 with TRBJ1-2; D is uncertain. This CDR3 spans 14 amino acids. V gave up 4 bases and J gave up 3 bases, with 13 bases separating them. Germline values: CDR1 SGHRS, CDR2 YFSETQ. CDR3 coding DNA: TGCGCCAGCAGCCCCTACGGAGTTGACTATGGCTACACCTTC. This sequence encodes CASSPYGVDYGYTF.

The CDR3 protein is CASSEPGHSKETQYF. DNA of the CDR3: TGTGCCAGCAGTGAACCGGGACACTCAAAAGAGACCCAGTACTTC. The rearrangement joins TRBV6-1 to TRBJ2-5, with a tentative D call TRBD1 (6 bases). CDR3 length: 15 residues. CDR1 MNHNS and CDR2 SASEGT come from the germline V gene. The V gene lost 2 bases and the J gene lost 3 bases, with 13 bases spanning the gap.

The V and J genes are TRBV3-1 (or the pseudogene TRBV3-2) and TRBJ2-7; 11 bases are a match to TRBD2. Germline V gives CDR1 LGHDT, CDR2 YNNKEL (reference sequence). The CDR3 consists of 16 residues. J lost 2 bases, V lost 0 bases, and 3 bases had no gene match. The CDR3 is CASSQDLSGGAYEQYF. As DNA, the CDR3 is TGTGCCAGCAGCCAAGATCTTAGCGGGGGGGCCTACGAGCAGTACTTC.

The chain is built from TRBV7-3 and TRBJ2-1; D gene unclear. The ends were cut back, 2 bases at V and 6 bases at J, with 11 bases in the middle. This CDR3 has 14 residues. Germline V gives CDR1 SGHTA, CDR2 FQGTGA. The CDR3 DNA sequence: TGTGCCAGCAGCTTAGATACGATCGCCAATGAGCAGTTCTTC. Its protein product is CASSLDTIANEQFF.

The J gene is TRBJ2-7, the V gene TRBV20-1, with D perhaps given as TRBD1 or TRBD2 (5 bases each). The CDR3 runs 14 residues. The germline V gene encodes CDR1 DFQATT and CDR2 SNEGSKA (reference sequence). Trimming took off 3 bases at V and 7 bases at J, with 19 bases between the two ends. In DNA form, the CDR3 reads TGCAGTGCTAGTTCCCTCGGGTTGTGGGGGGAGCAGTACTTC. It yields the protein CSASSLGLWGEQYF.